The entry below gives a single TCR beta chain sequence along with its context. Its antigen remains unknown. One end of the junction does not line up with germline, which may come from a read error. This specimen comes from a study of blood T cells in healthy people across ages. Overall study findings and caveats: As age increased, TCR beta diversity per million T cells fell in a roughly linear fashion.

Sample-barcoded 5' priming and a J-beta primer mix drove a second PCR of roughly 6 to 12 cycles. TCRdb passed the 5' RACE reads through MiXCR, listing each CDR3 protein once. The sample contains around 1,000,000 distinct CDR3 sequences, under 30% of which appear only once. Germline V gene sequence: CDR1 SEHNR, CDR2 FQNEAQ (reference sequence). The CDR3 totals 15 residues. The sample was also linked to a second study, of T cells of mothers and their children. That source reports: In cDNA synthesis, all of the extracted RNA was used at around 1.5 ug per 15 ul. Every mother produced more than 10 million TCR beta CDR3 reads, whereas every child provided several million. Among related mother-child pairs, overlap was slightly higher than in unrelated pairs, though not significantly.

Material for sequencing was blood. The V gene is TRBV7-9, the J gene TRBJ1-4; 8 bases fit TRBD1. The receptor's source is a girl aged 2 to 9 in good health. Written as DNA, the CDR3 is TGTGCCAGCAGCTTAGAGACAGGGGCGATTGAAGAACTGTTTTTT. Encoded protein: CASSLETGAIEELFF.